The subject of this entry is one T cell receptor beta chain. Its antigen is not identified. These data come from a study of vaccination effects on CD4 cells after COVID-19. Cultured cells yielded isolated CD4+ T cells after less than 11 days. Either the BNT162b2 or mRNA-1273 vaccine was given to participants in two doses. TCRdb keeps only in-frame clones here, not all; method: immunoSEQ multiplex PCR. Of 50,000 to 70,000 clones listed, roughly 80% were seen once; the top ten hold 2% to 3%. This CDR3 has 13 amino acids. Trimming removed 6 bases at V and 4 bases at J, with 12 bases between. The germline gives CDR1 LGHNT, CDR2 FRNRAP.

This TCR derives from a human donor who received a COVID-19 vaccine. The rearrangement links TRBV12-5 to TRBJ1-2; D perhaps matches TRBD1 (5 bases). This material consisted of CD4+ T cells from PBMCs cultured without peptide, taken after COVID-19 vaccination. CDR3 coding DNA: TGTGCTAGTGGGAGGGAGGGGACCTATGGCTACACCTTC. Residues: CASGREGTYGYTF.